This TCR beta chain was profiled in a study of T cell responses to AZD1222 COVID-19 vaccine. Study results and limitations: Vaccination with two AZD1222 doses was followed by a rise in Spike-specific TCR breadth and depth. Unmutated variant regions are reportedly the target of nearly half of TCRs that are spike-specific. Dominant CD4 TCR responses targeted spike regions 160-218 and 743-854. Just five to seven people given AZD1222 tested seropositive at baseline.

As for this clone: The target antigen is unknown.

The germline V gene encodes CDR1 LNHNV and CDR2 YYDKDF (reference sequence). The trim removed 5 bases at V and 7 bases at J, leaving 28 bases unmatched. The length of the CDR3 is 20 residues. Assay: immunoSEQ multiplex PCR; the TCRdb copy retains only in-frame clones and omits some. This table has over 70,000 clones, approximately 86% appearing once. The chain has TRBV15 and TRBJ2-5; 7 bases map to TRBD1. This TCR was recovered from an adult in good health. The source material was peripheral blood, sampled on day 0 of MenACWY control vaccination. The CDR3 nucleotides read TGTGCCACCAGCCCCCAGGGGGTAGGGATCCTGGCGGACCCCAAGGGGACCCAGTACTTC. It specifies CATSPQGVGILADPKGTQYF.